This TCR beta chain was profiled in a study of cytomegalovirus exposure and HLA in healthy donors. Study-level points and caveats: HLA alleles were associated with roughly 17,000 TCR beta sequences in a later analysis at 0.05 false discovery rate.

Primers: 60 Vbeta forward and 13 Jbeta reverse. Profiling relied on immunoSEQ multiplex PCR, and the TCRdb table lists in-frame clones only, not all of them. The sample shows about 98,000 clones, 55% to 80% of them seen only once. Sampled while nominally healthy, donors likely had unrecorded immune exposures. This clone was counted between two and nine times. The antigen remains unidentified. The CDR3 loop spans 18 amino acids. Germline V gene lookup returns CDR1 SGHRS and CDR2 YFSETQ. V lost 0 bases, J lost 1 base, and 7 bases stayed unmatched. The clonotype was recovered from a female donor in good health and CMV-seronegative. The sequencing sample was made of PBMCs. The rearrangement uses TRBV5-1 and TRBJ2-5; 12 nucleotides match TRBD2. The CDR3 region is CASSLETSGRMGQETQYF. The CDR3 bases are TGCGCCAGCAGCTTGGAGACTAGCGGGAGAATGGGCCAAGAGACCCAGTACTTC.